This entry lists 10 T cell receptor beta chains sequenced from one sample in a study of Graves' ophthalmopathy and Graves' hyperthyroidism. RNA transcripts were the template, and TCR beta CDR3 regions were amplified from them. The workflow started with a first-round RT-PCR run with HTBI primers and then moved on to a second-round multiplex PCR. TCRdb used MiXCR to reprocess the multiplex PCR reads, holding one entry per CDR3 protein. The profile shows approximately 210,000 distinct CDR3 sequences, under 25% of them singletons. The sequencing input was peripheral blood. The receptors shown here come from a woman in her 50s with Graves' ophthalmopathy.

This clonotype was seen at least ten times. V gene TRBV5-1 combines with J gene TRBJ2-7, with 7 nucleotides matching TRBD1. Per the germline V gene, CDR1 is SGHRS and CDR2 is YFSETQ. V dropped 2 bases and J dropped 3; count of bases not matched to a gene: 8. The CDR3 is made up of 15 amino acids. The CDR3 reads CASSFLGGEGYEQYF. CDR3 sequence (DNA): TGCGCCAGCAGCTTCCTAGGGGGCGAGGGCTACGAGCAGTACTTC.

The rearrangement links TRBV12-3 or TRBV12-4 to TRBJ1-1; no firm D call. CDR3 size: 15 residues. Trimming shortened V by 7 bases and J by 4 bases, and 19 bases separated the two germline ends. The CDR3 protein is CASISSMTGSTEAFF. DNA for the CDR3: TGTGCCAGCATATCTTCGATGACGGGGTCCACTGAAGCTTTCTTT.

There are many counts of this clonotype. The rearrangement joins TRBV20-1 to TRBJ2-2, with 9 positions matching TRBD1. Per the germline V gene, CDR1 is DFQATT and CDR2 is SNEGSKA (reference sequence). V lost 0 bases, J lost 1 base, and 9 bases stayed unmatched. The CDR3 has 18 residues. CDR3 nucleotides: TGCAGTGCTAGAGATGTGGACTCGGGACAGGGGAACACCGGGGAGCTGTTTTTT. This codes for CSARDVDSGQGNTGELFF.

This clonotype was detected many times. The rearrangement uses TRBV6-5 and TRBJ2-7, with TRBD2 identical over 9 bases. The V and J ends lost 6 bases and 2 bases, in that order; junction bases with no gene match: 8. The CDR3 loop spans 15 amino acids. Germline values: CDR1 MNHEY, CDR2 SVGAGI. The CDR3, as DNA: TGTGCCAGCAGCCCTTATAGCGGGAGCGCCTACGAGCAGTACTTC. As protein: CASSPYSGSAYEQYF.

The CDR3 sequence: CATSDSDSAIGYEQYF. The CDR3 coding sequence is TGTGCCACCAGTGATTCCGACTCAGCAATCGGCTACGAGCAGTACTTC. J is TRBJ2-7 and V is TRBV24-1; no clear D gene. The V end was cut by 2 bases, the J end by 3 bases, with 16 bases between. Germline CDR1 and CDR2: KGHDR and SFDVKD. The CDR3 totals 16 residues.

This clonotype showed up just a few times. The rearrangement joins TRBV7-3 to TRBJ2-5; D may be TRBD2 (6 bases). This CDR3 contains 16 residues. Germline lookup yields CDR1 SGHTA and CDR2 FQGTGA. The germline V and J ends were trimmed by 4 bases and 4 bases, with 19 bases remaining between them. CDR3 DNA: TGTGCCAGCAGCTCGGCGGGGAGCCCGGTTCTAGAGACCCAGTACTTC. It yields the protein CASSSAGSPVLETQYF.

This clonotype occurred a few times. A much larger clone sits a single nucleotide away, making a read error possible. The gene calls are TRBV5-1 and TRBJ1-2; TRBD1 matches at 7 bases. Looked up from germline, CDR1 is SGHRS and CDR2 is YFSETQ. The CDR3 extends over 16 amino acids. The CDR3 spells CASSFGQEGRNYGCTF. In nucleotides, the CDR3 is TGCGCCAGCAGCTTTGGACAGGAAGGACGTAACTATGGCTGCACCTTC.

At least ten counts were recorded for this clonotype. The V call is TRBV30, the J call TRBJ1-3; maybe TRBD1 (5 bases). The CDR3 loop spans 14 amino acids. V was trimmed by 4 bases and J by 0 bases, leaving 10 bases between them. Per germline, CDR1 GTSNPN and CDR2 SVGIG (reference sequence). The CDR3 DNA reads as TGTGCCTGGAAGGGGTTAAGCTCTGGAAACACCATATATTTT. It encodes CAWKGLSSGNTIYF.

Ten or more counts support this clonotype. This chain joins TRBV7-2 and TRBJ1-2, with TRBD1 as a possible D gene (6 bases). The germline gives CDR1 SGHTA, CDR2 FQGNSA. CDR3 length: 13 residues. Trimming took 5 bases from V and 4 from J, leaving 11 bases between them. The CDR3 sequence: CASSRGGAYGYTF. CDR3 in DNA: TGTGCCAGCAGCCGAGGGGGGGCCTATGGCTACACCTTC.

DNA for the CDR3: TGTGCCAGCTATTCCTACAGGAATCCTAACTATGGCTACACCTTC. It encodes CASYSYRNPNYGYTF. The chain joins TRBV2 to TRBJ1-2, with D possibly TRBD1 on 5 matching bases. Per germline, CDR1 SNHLY and CDR2 FYNNEI. V gave up 8 bases and J gave up 0 bases, with 16 bases separating them. This CDR3 region has 15 residues.